The rows below give T cell receptor beta chains drawn from one sample of a study of blood T cells in healthy people across ages. TCRdb independently ran MiXCR on the 5' RACE reads; one entry per CDR3 protein. Of 600,000 to 1,000,000 distinct CDR3 sequences in the sample, roughly 50% were seen once. The sequencing input was blood. All receptors derive from a man aged 30 to 45 in good health. CDR3s include the opening cysteine and the closing phenylalanine or tryptophan. A D gene is named only where the DNA matches it firmly. A clone size is listed for some rows: how often the clone was seen (once, few, many), or a class if it is expanded.

D gene: TRBD1; J gene: TRBJ2-5; clone size: NA; V gene: TRBV11-2; CDR3 protein: CASSRDRDGTQYF; CDR3 DNA: TGTGCCAGCAGCAGGGACAGGGATGGGACCCAGTACTTC
D gene: NA; J gene: TRBJ2-7; clone size: NA; V gene: TRBV3-1; CDR3 protein: CTSSILQTSYEQYF; CDR3 DNA: TGTACCAGCAGCATACTACAGACTTCTTACGAGCAGTACTTC
D gene: NA; J gene: TRBJ2-1; clone size: NA; V gene: TRBV5-1; CDR3 protein: CASSLEVGQHYNEQFF; CDR3 DNA: TGCGCCAGCAGCTTGGAAGTCGGACAGCACTACAATGAGCAGTTCTTC
D gene: NA; J gene: TRBJ2-1; clone size: NA; V gene: TRBV12-3/TRBV12-4; CDR3 protein: CASSSTSNGGDEQFF; CDR3 DNA: TGTGCCAGCAGTAGCACTTCAAACGGTGGCGATGAGCAGTTCTTC
D gene: TRBD2; J gene: TRBJ2-5; clone size: NA; V gene: TRBV5-1; CDR3 protein: CASSFLAGEETQYF; CDR3 DNA: TGCGCCAGCAGCTTCCTAGCGGGGGAGGAGACCCAGTACTTC
D gene: NA; J gene: TRBJ2-3; clone size: NA; V gene: TRBV20-1; CDR3 protein: CSATVGDTQYF; CDR3 DNA: TGCAGTGCAACGGTTGGAGATACGCAGTATTTT
D gene: NA; J gene: TRBJ2-1; clone size: few; V gene: TRBV9; CDR3 protein: CASSVETAPGEQFF; CDR3 DNA: TGTGCCAGCAGCGTAGAGACAGCCCCCGGGGAGCAGTTCTTC
D gene: NA; J gene: TRBJ1-1; clone size: NA; V gene: TRBV20-1; CDR3 protein: CSAPLQKDTEAFF; CDR3 DNA: TGCAGTGCCCCACTTCAGAAGGACACTGAAGCTTTCTTT
D gene: NA; J gene: TRBJ2-1; clone size: few; V gene: TRBV7-2; CDR3 protein: CATQLLGTNEQFF; CDR3 DNA: TGTGCCACGCAGCTCCTTGGGACTAATGAGCAGTTCTTC
D gene: TRBD1; J gene: TRBJ1-5; clone size: NA; V gene: TRBV7-9; CDR3 protein: CASSSTIQGGQPQHF; CDR3 DNA: TGTGCCAGCAGCTCGACCATCCAGGGGGGTCAGCCCCAGCATTTT
D gene: TRBD2; J gene: TRBJ2-1; clone size: NA; V gene: TRBV20-1; CDR3 protein: CSAPDQAGEYNEQFF; CDR3 DNA: TGCAGTGCCCCTGACCAAGCGGGGGAGTACAATGAGCAGTTCTTC
D gene: NA; J gene: TRBJ2-7; clone size: NA; V gene: TRBV20-1; CDR3 protein: CSARDRVGGSYEQYF; CDR3 DNA: TGCAGTGCTAGAGATCGGGTGGGGGGCTCTTACGAGCAGTACTTC
D gene: TRBD2; J gene: TRBJ2-7; clone size: NA; V gene: TRBV4-3; CDR3 protein: CTSSQELRLAGGDEQYF; CDR3 DNA: TGCACCAGCAGCCAAGAACTTAGACTAGCGGGAGGGGACGAGCAGTACTTC